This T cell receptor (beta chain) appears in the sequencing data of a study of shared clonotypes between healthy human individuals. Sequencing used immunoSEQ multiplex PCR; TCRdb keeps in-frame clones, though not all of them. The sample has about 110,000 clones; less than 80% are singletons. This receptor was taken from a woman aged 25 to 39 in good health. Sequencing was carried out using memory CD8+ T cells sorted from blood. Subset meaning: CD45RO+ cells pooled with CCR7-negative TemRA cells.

The CDR3 is CASSLGTGITYEQYF. The CDR3, as DNA: TGTGCCAGCAGCTTGGGAACAGGGATTACCTACGAGCAGTACTTC. This chain joins TRBV7-9 and TRBJ2-7; tentative D call: TRBD1 (6 bases). The CDR3 is made up of 15 amino acids. Germline V gene data show CDR1 as SEHNR and CDR2 as FQNEAQ (reference sequence). The V end was cut by 3 bases, the J end by 2 bases, with 14 bases between.